Below are 2 T cell receptor beta chains sequenced from a single sample in a study of neurological immune-mediated disorders. TCRdb re-analysed the 5' RACE reads in MiXCR, keeping a single row per CDR3 protein. The sample lists fewer than 20,000 distinct CDR3 sequences, 3.5% seen once, with around 20% in the top ten. Input material: CD8+ T cells from blood. The source is a woman aged 40-49 years in good health.

This clonotype was found many times. The chain carries TRBV11-2 and TRBJ2-6; a weak D match, TRBD1 (5 bases). Trimming stripped 1 base from V and 0 bases from J, with 7 bases between. Germline loops: CDR1 SGHAT, CDR2 FQNNGV. The CDR3 spans 16 residues. The CDR3 reads CASSLGQNSGANVLTF. In DNA, the CDR3 is TGTGCCAGCAGCTTAGGACAGAACTCTGGGGCCAACGTCCTGACTTTC.

This clonotype came up many times. The chain joins TRBV20-1 to TRBJ2-1; 14 bases map to TRBD2. CDR1 and CDR2 from the germline V gene are DFQATT and SNEGSKA (reference sequence). Trimming at V came to 6 bases and at J to 4 bases, leaving 5 bases not matched to a gene. This CDR3 has 15 residues. In DNA, the CDR3 is TGCAGTGCCCGCGGACTAGCGGGAGGTTACAATGAGCAGTTCTTC. Protein sequence: CSARGLAGGYNEQFF.